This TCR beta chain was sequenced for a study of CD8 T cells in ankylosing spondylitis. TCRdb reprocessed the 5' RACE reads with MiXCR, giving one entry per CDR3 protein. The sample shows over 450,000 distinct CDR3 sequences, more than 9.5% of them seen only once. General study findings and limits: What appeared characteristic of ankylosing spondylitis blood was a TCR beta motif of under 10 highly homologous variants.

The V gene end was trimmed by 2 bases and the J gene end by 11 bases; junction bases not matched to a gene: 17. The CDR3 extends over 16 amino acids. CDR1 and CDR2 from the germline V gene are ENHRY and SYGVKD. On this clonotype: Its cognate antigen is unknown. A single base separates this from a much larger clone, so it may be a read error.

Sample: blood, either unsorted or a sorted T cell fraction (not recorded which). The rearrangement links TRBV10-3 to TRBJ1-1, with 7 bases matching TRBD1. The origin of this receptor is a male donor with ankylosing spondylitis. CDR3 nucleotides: TGTGCCATCAGTGAGAGTATCCCGGAACAGGGGCGGTCGGCTTTCTTT. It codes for CAISESIPEQGRSAFF.